The source of this TCR beta chain is a study of vaccination and CD4 T cells after COVID-19. This clonotype came up a few times. Its antigen is as yet unknown. The CDR3 loop spans 16 amino acids. Sequencing of cultured CD4+ T cell DNA used the Oncomine TCR Beta short-read assay. In TCRdb, the PCR reads were re-called with MiXCR into one record per CDR3 protein. The table has more than 25,000 distinct CDR3 sequences, around 33% seen once; the top ten hold about 3.3%. Time point reported: late sampling 161 to 241 days after vaccination in a few convalescent patients. Specified treatment: approximately 9-day PBMC culture with coronavirus spike peptide pools or control peptides (ViraFEST assay).

This chain links TRBV21-1 with TRBJ2-1. TRBV21-1 is labeled a pseudogene. This sample comprised CD4+ T cells from blood, cultured in vitro, obtained about 7 months after SARS-CoV-2 vaccination. The receptor comes from a human donor who had recovered from COVID-19. CDR3 sequence (DNA): TGTGCCAGCAGCAAAGATGGGTGTCGCTCCTACAATGAGCAGTTCTTC. Translation: CASSKDGCRSYNEQFF.